These 18 T cell receptor beta chains came from one sample sequenced in a study of OX40 agonist ivuxolimab in advanced cancers. Assay used: immunoSEQ multiplex PCR; TCRdb lists only in-frame clones, some missing. The sample consists of about 52,000 clones, about nine tenths of them appearing once. Source: CD4+ or CD8+ T cells sorted from blood, taken in a trial of the OX40 agonist ivuxolimab. These receptors all come from an adult with an advanced solid tumor such as melanoma, head and neck, liver or kidney cancer.

The chain carries TRBV30 and TRBJ1-2, with 10 bases fitting TRBD1. V lost 2 bases, J lost 2 bases, and 2 bases stayed unmatched. The germline CDR1 and CDR2 sequences are GTSNPN and SVGIG (reference sequence). This CDR3 is built from 14 residues. The CDR3 sequence is CAWSPGQGNYGYTF. CDR3 coding DNA: TGTGCCTGGAGTCCGGGACAGGGGAACTATGGCTACACCTTC.

The chain is built from TRBV6-5 and TRBJ1-2; 7 nucleotides line up with TRBD1. The trim removed 3 bases at V and 3 bases at J, leaving 1 base unmatched. The CDR3 sequence is 13 residues long. Germline CDR1 and CDR2: MNHEY and SVGAGI. The CDR3 DNA sequence: TGTGCCAGCAGTTATCAGGGGGACTATGGCTACACCTTC. Translated: CASSYQGDYGYTF.

V and J are TRBV6-5 and TRBJ2-3; the D gene is possibly TRBD2 (6 bases). Germline values: CDR1 MNHEY, CDR2 SVGAGI. CDR3 length equals 13 residues. Trimming took 6 bases from V and 5 from J, leaving 12 bases between them. Here the CDR3 reads CASRARLVDTQYF. CDR3 coding DNA: TGTGCCAGCAGAGCCAGACTAGTAGATACGCAGTATTTT.

This clone was picked up a small number of times. The chain uses TRBV11-2 and TRBJ2-5; 7 nucleotides line up with TRBD1. This CDR3 has 15 residues. Trimming took 5 bases from V and 1 from J; bases not matched to a gene: 7. Germline CDR1 reads SGHAT; CDR2 reads FQNNGV. The chain's CDR3 is CASSTLTGSQETQYF. The CDR3 DNA sequence: TGTGCCAGCAGCACATTGACAGGGTCCCAAGAGACCCAGTACTTC.

The chain joins TRBV7-8 to TRBJ1-1; possibly TRBD1 for D (6 bases). The germline CDR1 and CDR2 sequences are SGHVS and FQNEAQ. Trimming shortened V by 5 bases and J by 4 bases, and 20 bases separated the two germline ends. The CDR3 is 16 residues long. CDR3 sequence (DNA): TGTGCCAGCAGCCTAACACGATCAGGGGCGGGCACTGAAGCTTTCTTT. Translated: CASSLTRSGAGTEAFF.

This chain joins TRBV6-1 and TRBJ1-5; TRBD1 matches at 7 bases. This CDR3 is built from 16 residues. Losses at the gene ends were 2 bases for V and 2 bases for J; bases not matched to a gene: 6. Germline CDR1 reads MNHNS; CDR2 reads SASEGT. The DNA of the CDR3 is TGTGCCAGCAGTGAACTCATAGGGACAGGCAATCAGCCCCAGCATTTT. Residues: CASSELIGTGNQPQHF.

This clone has a handful of counts. The chain recombines TRBV5-4 with TRBJ1-2; TRBD1 matches 10 bases. There are 15 residues in the CDR3. The germline V gene has CDR1 SGHNT and CDR2 YYREEE (reference sequence). V was clipped by 2 bases and J by 6 bases; unmatched bases: 7. The CDR3 coding sequence is TGTGCCAGCAGCTTCACAGACAGGGGGCTCAATGGCTACACCTTC. It specifies CASSFTDRGLNGYTF.

The J gene is TRBJ1-2, the V gene TRBV29-1; D is possibly TRBD1 (6 bases). This CDR3 region has 17 residues. V shed 0 bases and J shed 5 bases, with 22 bases lying between them. CDR1 is SQVTM, CDR2 ANQGSEA, per germline. The CDR3 DNA is TGCAGCGTTGAAGATGAGGCAGGGACAATAGGCTGGTATGGCTACACCTTC. The encoded protein is CSVEDEAGTIGWYGYTF.

The J gene is TRBJ2-1, the V gene TRBV7-6; D perhaps matches TRBD1 (6 bases). Germline assignment: CDR1 SGHVS and CDR2 FNYEAQ. The length of the CDR3 is 15 residues. The V gene lost 2 bases and the J gene lost 5 bases, with 13 bases spanning the gap. The CDR3 nucleotides are TGTGCCAGCAGCTTAAACAGGGCAGCCCACAATGAGCAGTTCTTC. Translating it yields CASSLNRAAHNEQFF.

The V and J genes are TRBV19 and TRBJ2-7; D uncertain. The CDR3 extends over 14 amino acids. V lost 3 bases to trimming and J lost 1 base, with 10 bases between them. Germline loops: CDR1 LNHDA, CDR2 SQIVND (reference sequence). CDR3 in DNA: TGTGCCAGTAGTATCCCTGACAAGTCCTACGAGCAGTACTTC. This codes for CASSIPDKSYEQYF.

In DNA, the CDR3 is TGTGCCAGCAGTAGAGGTCAGGGCGAGCAGTACTTC. Residues: CASSRGQGEQYF. This chain connects TRBV28 to TRBJ2-7; tentative D call: TRBD1 (5 bases). Trimming removed 5 bases at V and 6 bases at J, with 11 bases between. This CDR3 spans 12 amino acids. From germline, CDR1 is MDHEN and CDR2 SYDVKM.

The V gene is TRBV19, the J gene TRBJ2-3; D not certain. CDR1 LNHDA and CDR2 SQIVND come from the germline V gene (reference sequence). V lost 5 bases and J 4 bases, leaving 16 bases between the germline ends. The CDR3 contains 15 residues. CDR3 DNA sequence: TGTGCCAGTAGTCTGCTTCTAAGGTCGGCAGATACGCAGTATTTT. Translating it yields CASSLLLRSADTQYF. The variable domain in full, with the rest retrieved from reference TRBV19 and TRBJ2-3, is DGGITQSPKYLFRKEGQNVTLSCEQNLNHDAMYWYRQDPGQGLRLIYYSQIVNDFQKGDIAEGYSVSREKKESFPLTVTSAQKNPTAFYLCASSLLLRSADTQYFGPGTRLTVL.

The chain combines TRBV13 with TRBJ1-6, with 8 bases identical to TRBD1. CDR3 length equals 15 residues. J was trimmed by 8 bases and V by 0 bases; bases with no gene match: 3. Germline V CDR1 and CDR2: PRHDT, FYEKMQ (reference sequence). Here the CDR3 DNA reads TGTGCCAGCAGCTTAGGGGACAGGGTCGATTCACCCCTCCACTTT. This encodes CASSLGDRVDSPLHF.

This chain links TRBV7-3 with TRBJ2-1; D is possibly TRBD2 (5 bases). Looked up from germline, CDR1 is SGHTA and CDR2 is FQGTGA. V shed 2 bases and J shed 4 bases, with 9 bases lying between them. This CDR3 is built from 14 residues. The DNA of the CDR3 is TGTGCCAGCAGCTTACAGAGGGATTACAATGAGCAGTTCTTC. Translating it yields CASSLQRDYNEQFF.

DNA of the CDR3: TGCGCCAGCAGCCAAGGGCTCAATGAGCAGTTCTTC. Residues: CASSQGLNEQFF. The chain is built from TRBV4-1 and TRBJ2-1; D is unresolved. V was pared by 1 base and J by 6 bases, with 4 bases between. This CDR3 region has 12 residues. Germline V gene lookup returns CDR1 MGHRA and CDR2 YSYEKL.

This clone has a handful of counts. This rearrangement joins TRBV19 to TRBJ2-7, with D unresolved. The CDR3 has 13 residues. Trimming pared 4 bases from V and 0 bases from J, leaving 7 bases between. Germline V lookup: CDR1 LNHDA, CDR2 SQIVND (reference sequence). In DNA, the CDR3 is TGTGCCAGTAGTACGCCAAGCTCCTACGAGCAGTACTTC. Translated, it gives CASSTPSSYEQYF.

The chain is built from TRBV4-1 and TRBJ1-4; 9 bases fit TRBD1. The J segment lost 8 bases and the V segment lost 4 bases, leaving 8 bases of the junction unmatched. The CDR3 sequence is 15 residues long. Germline V gene sequence: CDR1 MGHRA, CDR2 YSYEKL. As DNA, the CDR3 is TGCGCCAGCAGCCTAGGGGGACAGGGTAACGAAAAACTGTTTTTT. Protein: CASSLGGQGNEKLFF.

The rearrangement joins TRBV6-4 to TRBJ1-1; D remains unclear. Germline assignment: CDR1 MRHNA and CDR2 SNTAGT. V lost 0 bases to trimming and J lost 2 bases, with 7 bases between them. The CDR3 contains 14 residues. CDR3 sequence: CASSDSWGNTEAFF. For the CDR3, the DNA is TGTGCCAGCAGTGACTCTTGGGGAAACACTGAAGCTTTCTTT.